This T cell receptor beta chain derives from a study of blood T cell repertoires in COVID-19. Study-level background: Donors in the United States, Italy and Spain gave samples during acute or convalescent COVID-19. PBMCs, B-cell-depleted T cells, or T cells provided the cDNA or gDNA that made up the material.

Per the study methods: Amplification from reference gene primers served as the basis for estimated nucleated cell counts. Assay used: immunoSEQ multiplex PCR; TCRdb lists only in-frame clones, some missing. The DNA was the basis for D and trimming; V, J and clone size are from that table. Among about 240,000 clones, around nine tenths were seen once, and the ten largest hold around 7.3%. CDR3 length: 15 residues. Looked up from germline, CDR1 is SGHKS and CDR2 is YYEKEE (reference sequence). V lost 6 bases, J lost 3 bases, and 19 bases lay in between. The chain uses TRBV5-5 and TRBJ2-7; D might be TRBD1 (5 bases). This receptor was taken from a woman aged 65 to 85 with active or convalescent COVID-19. The sample was peripheral blood. The CDR3 coding sequence is TGTGCCAGCACCCTTGCGGTGACAGTCAACTACGAGCAGTACTTC. Translation: CASTLAVTVNYEQYF.